These T cell receptor beta chains were read from a single sample in a study of T cell responses to AZD1222 COVID-19 vaccine. The table came from immunoSEQ multiplex PCR; TCRdb's copy has only in-frame clones and leaves some out. This table has 110,000 or so clones, approximately 90% appearing once. The source material was peripheral blood, sampled 28 days after the second AZD1222 dose. These receptors were obtained from an adult who received the AZD1222 COVID-19 vaccine. The conserved cysteine and the conserved F or W are not part of the CDR3 here.

j_call,v_call,cdr3_aa
TRBJ2-7,TRBV5-1,ASSPAWGLYEQY
TRBJ2-2,TRBV4-1,PPRRSGGPLDTGELF
TRBJ1-4,TRBV15,ATSRATDANEKLF
TRBJ2-5,TRBV7-2,ASSLSGVETQY
TRBJ1-4,TRBV28,ASRTGLREGHEKLF
TRBJ1-1,TRBV6-6,ASKKETEAF
TRBJ1-6,TRBV2,ASSVPNSPLH
TRBJ1-2,TRBV6-4,ASSDSFYGYT
TRBJ2-1,TRBV6-6,ASSHPGLADEQF
TRBJ1-3,TRBV6-6,ASSRNTGFGNTIY
TRBJ1-4,TRBV5-1,ASSFTSGTNEKLF
TRBJ1-6,TRBV27,ASSLSRLGGSYNSPLH
TRBJ2-2,TRBV19,ASSPRDRGRIGELF
TRBJ2-2,TRBV5-1,ASRLTSGHTGELF
TRBJ2-1,TRBV29-1,SVPGNGVYEQF
TRBJ1-1,TRBV4-2,ASSQLGTGNTEAF
TRBJ2-7,TRBV10-3,AISEWDEQY
TRBJ1-1,TRBV28,ASSRYRAQNTEAF
TRBJ1-3,TRBV15,ATSRPTDSTSGNTIY
TRBJ2-3,TRBV2,ASSNTDTQY
TRBJ2-1,TRBV18,ASSPYGNEQF
TRBJ1-1,TRBV5-1,ASSLVSNTEAF
TRBJ1-4,TRBV7-9,ASSPTGLGEKLF
TRBJ2-3,TRBV12-2,ASRLVPHIDTQY
TRBJ2-7,TRBV6-1,ASSERDGSYEQY
TRBJ1-3,TRBV5-1,ASSSGEWTGMSSGNTIY
TRBJ1-4,TRBV7-9,ASSLDRTDEKLF
TRBJ1-4,TRBV27,ASRAYGTANEKLF
TRBJ2-5,TRBV5-1,ASSSGGLAGQETQY
TRBJ1-3,TRBV12-3/TRBV12-4,ASSWGRRNTIY
TRBJ1-1,TRBV19,ASRRGGTEAF
TRBJ1-5,TRBV2,ASTPAGGRNQPQH
TRBJ1-1,TRBV4-1,ASSSDRGRNTEAF
TRBJ1-6,TRBV19,ASSTRYSPLH
TRBJ1-2,TRBV6-5,ASSSPPGGYGYT
TRBJ1-5,TRBV2,ASSRYSNQPQH
TRBJ2-1,TRBV7-3,ASSSSGGSYNEQF
TRBJ1-1,TRBV11-3,ASSAPWGGTEAF
TRBJ2-7,TRBV4-3,ASSQVGGARAYEQY
TRBJ1-1,TRBV6-1,ASSENRVLAEAF
TRBJ1-5,TRBV6-1,ASSEHGNQPQH
TRBJ1-1,TRBV30,AWSHGTGGSYTEAF
TRBJ2-3,TRBV2,ASSTGRSDTQY
TRBJ1-5,TRBV7-8,ASSSSRLSNQPQH
TRBJ1-4,TRBV6-5,ASSYYRGATNEKLF
TRBJ2-7,TRBV7-9,ASSLTGTGIYEQY
TRBJ1-1,TRBV28,ASSSPAGALVF
TRBJ2-7,TRBV2,ASSERPTSLSYEQY
TRBJ2-1,TRBV19,ASSILAGGPNEQF
TRBJ2-7,TRBV7-9,ASSFYEQY
TRBJ2-3,TRBV6-5,ASHPGSGDTQY
TRBJ2-3,TRBV7-2,ASSLIGGGPPDTQY
TRBJ2-2,TRBV6-4,ASSRGGSGELF
TRBJ1-2,TRBV6-5,ASISGGMSYGYT
TRBJ1-1,TRBV6-5,ASSYVGGKTEAF